This T cell receptor beta chain came from a study of CD8+CD57+ T cells in acquired aplastic anemia. Germline trimming cut 5 bases from V and 3 bases from J; bases unmatched to any gene: 4. Germline CDR1 LNHDA, CDR2 SQIVND (reference sequence). This CDR3 spans 14 amino acids. Template material for TCR beta VDJ and CDR3 profiling consisted of genomic DNA. TCRdb reprocessed the reads via MiXCR and lists one record per CDR3 protein. The table has about 470,000 distinct CDR3 sequences, approximately 32% seen once. Whoever was chosen for sequencing had shown CD8+CD57+ cell expansion by flow cytometry. Every one of the patients had aplastic anemia (severe, acquired). This clonotype was seen more than once but under ten times. What it binds is not known. Study-wide results and limits: Around 29 shared CD8+ CDR3s appeared highly expressed within patients' immunodominant clones.

The sample was sorted CD4+, CD8+, or CD8+CD57+ T cells (not recorded which) from PBMCs. The rearrangement uses TRBV19 and TRBJ2-1; 7 nucleotides align to TRBD1. This receptor was identified in a human donor with aplastic anemia. This CDR3 reads CASSLRTGYNEQFF. The DNA for the CDR3 is TGTGCCAGTAGTCTCCGGACAGGCTACAATGAGCAGTTCTTC. Variable domain in full (rest from reference TRBV19 and TRBJ2-1): DGGITQSPKYLFRKEGQNVTLSCEQNLNHDAMYWYRQDPGQGLRLIYYSQIVNDFQKGDIAEGYSVSREKKESFPLTVTSAQKNPTAFYLCASSLRTGYNEQFFGPGTRLTVL.